What follows describes a single TCR beta chain. The clone's antigen remains unknown. Base qualities are not at hand, and no much larger clone is one base apart. Whole blood was collected in K2EDTA tubes by collaborating institutions according to the institutions' own protocols. For TCRbeta analysis, collaborators shipped samples as frozen whole blood, isolated PBMCs, or DNA extracted from either of those sample types. This specimen belongs to a study of blood T cell repertoires in COVID-19 (dated by TCRdb to the early 2020s). As for the study more broadly: The collaborator samples originated in the United States, Italy and Spain and spanned the acute and convalescent phases of COVID-19. The prospective study material was composed of cDNA or gDNA derived from T cells, B-cell-depleted T cells, or PBMCs. Subjects who had been exposed to COVID-19, were actively infected with it, or had recovered from it provided the deeply sampled blood TCRbeta repertoires that made up the dataset. The repertoires were released in a freely available public database intended as a resource for research on the immune response to SARS-CoV-2. The samples were drawn from the first 160 participants of the ongoing ImmuneRACE study and from 1,254 subjects provided by 6 global collaborators. Nearly every sample came with metadata listing a de-identified subject ID, COVID-19 status, age in years and sex. Where available, HLA class I and class II types were taken from metadata supplied by the sample provider and were not determined by assay-based typing. The paper's findings and limits, for the study overall: The quantity of clinical and demographic metadata differed by source and by participant and was supplied without curation.

The immunoSEQ Assay, a bias-controlled multiplex PCR, was used to amplify TCRbeta CDR3 regions from genomic DNA. The study's own analysis went as follows. The number of nucleated cells in each sample was estimated from the amplification of reference gene primers within the assay. To quantify the absolute abundance of each unique TCRbeta CDR3 rearrangement, sequence reads were collapsed and filtered. For each sample, productive Simpson clonality was calculated by taking the square root of Simpson's diversity index across productive rearrangements. TCRdb re-hosts the immuneACCESS table, in-frame sequences only. Its copies lack some clones; in the studies checked, an unresolved V gene accounts for under half of them, and the cause for the rest is not known. V and J calls and clone size are as listed in that table; D and trimming were resolved from the DNA. This sample has about 51,000 clones in its table, and more than 70% of those were observed once. Of the sample, about 4.6% falls within the top ten clones.

The CDR3 has 16 amino acids, counting the end cysteine and phenylalanine. The read is trimmed to its CDR3 DNA, 48 bases read in frame from base 1. At the junction V is shortened by 1 base and J by 5 bases; bases outside the gene matches: 5. CDR1 and CDR2 are read off the germline V gene as SGHTA and FQGNSA. The clonotype was recovered from an elderly man with active COVID-19. The source material was peripheral blood. This chain joins TRBV7-2 to TRBJ2-2, with 9 bases matching TRBD1. CDR3 reads: CASSLDGTGYTGELFF. The nucleotides are TGTGCCAGCAGCTTAGATGGGACAGGGTATACCGGGGAGCTGTTTTTT.